The present entry profiles one TCR beta chain with its context. Data came from immunoSEQ multiplex PCR; TCRdb stores just in-frame clones and leaves some out. The repertoire holds 150,000 to 200,000 clones, around 80% seen once, with 14% in the top ten. The record originates from a study of blood T cell repertoires in COVID-19. Per the germline V gene, CDR1 is SNHLY and CDR2 is FYNNEI. The CDR3 has 14 amino acids. V lost 3 bases to trimming and J lost 7 bases, with 10 bases between them. This sequence joins TRBV2 and TRBJ1-6; D gene ambiguous. The origin of this receptor is a woman between 70 and 85 years old with COVID-19, enrolled during active disease. Sequencing was carried out using peripheral blood. The CDR3, as DNA: TGTGCCAGCAGTGACGAGGGAAGGAATTCACCCCTCCACTTT. This sequence encodes CASSDEGRNSPLHF.